The 28 T cell receptor beta chains listed next were all sequenced from one sample in a study of response to subunit inactivated influenza vaccine. TCRdb called the RT-PCR reads again in MiXCR, with one record for every CDR3 protein. The sample includes roughly 780,000 distinct CDR3 sequences, around a sixth seen only once; the top ten take 11%. The specimen was PBMCs from blood, collected about 5 days after vaccination. These receptor sequences come from a man aged 45 to 65 who received an inactivated influenza vaccine.

The chain carries TRBV6-5 and TRBJ1-2, with 8 bases matching TRBD1. The CDR3 is 14 residues long. Germline V gene sequence: CDR1 MNHEY, CDR2 SVGAGI. V dropped 0 bases and J dropped 8; count of bases not matched to a gene: 5. In nucleotides, the CDR3 is TGTGCCAGCAGTTACTCGAATGCAGGGGGCGGCTACACCTTC. Amino acids: CASSYSNAGGGYTF.

This chain connects TRBV5-1 to TRBJ2-3; 8 nucleotides match TRBD2. The CDR3 spans 15 residues. Unmatched junction bases numbered 6, after V lost 5 bases and J lost 1 base. The V gene's germline CDR1 is SGHRS and CDR2 YFSETQ. The CDR3 region has the DNA TGCGCCAGCAGGCCGGGACTAGTTGGCACAGATACGCAGTATTTT. Protein: CASRPGLVGTDTQYF.

This clonotype occurred a few times. The chain uses TRBV28 and TRBJ2-6; maybe TRBD1 (6 bases). Germline V gene data show CDR1 as MDHEN and CDR2 as SYDVKM. The CDR3 consists of 17 residues. V was clipped by 6 bases and J by 0 bases, with 15 bases between them. Here the CDR3 reads CASRKRDTYSGANVLTF. CDR3 DNA: TGTGCCAGCAGGAAGAGGGACACCTACTCTGGGGCCAACGTCCTGACTTTC.

This chain joins TRBV4-1 and TRBJ2-3; TRBD2 matches 11 bases. The length of the CDR3 is 19 residues. CDR1 and CDR2 (germline): MGHRA, YSYEKL. V gave up 4 bases and J gave up 1 base; unmatched junction bases: 13. The DNA of the CDR3 is TGCGCCAGCAGCCTCTACGCGGCTACTAGCGGGGGTGGCACAGATACGCAGTATTTT. This translates into CASSLYAATSGGGTDTQYF.

This clonotype has a count of ten or more. V is TRBV28 and J is TRBJ1-6; weak D call: TRBD1 (6 bases). CDR3 length equals 13 residues. V was cut by 9 bases and J by 7 bases, with 13 bases left in between. Germline V gene sequence: CDR1 MDHEN, CDR2 SYDVKM. This CDR3 is CASLDSLNSPLHF. For the CDR3, the DNA is TGTGCCAGTCTGGACAGCTTGAATTCACCCCTCCACTTT.

This clonotype was counted many times. The V gene is TRBV6-2 or TRBV6-3, the J gene TRBJ1-2; no clear D. Germline V gene sequence: CDR1 MNHEY, CDR2 SVGEGT. CDR3 size: 14 residues. Trimming took 0 bases from V and 4 from J, leaving 9 bases between them. CDR3 nucleotides: TGTGCCAGCAGTTACTCACAGACCTCCTATGGCTACACCTTC. Its translation: CASSYSQTSYGYTF.

V gene TRBV12-3 or TRBV12-4 combines with J gene TRBJ2-7; D possibly uses TRBD1 or TRBD2 (5 bases each). This CDR3 spans 13 amino acids. Trimming shortened V by 5 bases and J by 2 bases, and 10 bases separated the two germline ends. The CDR3 spells CASSPQGPYEQYF. Written as DNA, the CDR3 is TGTGCCAGCAGTCCGCAGGGACCCTACGAGCAGTACTTC.

This clonotype was counted at least ten times. This chain joins TRBV7-8 and TRBJ1-1; 8 bases match TRBD1. The CDR3 sequence is 16 residues long. J was trimmed by 4 bases and V by 2 bases; bases with no gene match: 9. CDR1 and CDR2 (germline): SGHVS, FQNEAQ. DNA for the CDR3: TGTGCCAGCAGCTTATGGCCAGGGGGCAAAGGCACTGAAGCTTTCTTT. This encodes CASSLWPGGKGTEAFF.

A few counts support this clonotype. The chain recombines TRBV2 with TRBJ2-1; TRBD2 matches at 7 bases. The V gene's germline CDR1 is SNHLY and CDR2 FYNNEI. The CDR3 consists of 14 residues. Trimming cost V 7 bases and J 0 bases; bases outside gene matches: 3. For the CDR3, the DNA is TGTGCCAGCACGACTAGCCCCTCCTACAATGAGCAGTTCTTC. It codes for CASTTSPSYNEQFF.

About this clonotype itself: One end of the junction is discordant with germline, which a read error may explain. This chain connects TRBV7-2 to TRBJ2-7, with 11 bases fitting TRBD2. The length of the CDR3 is 15 residues. Germline CDR1 SGHTA, CDR2 FQGNSA. CDR3 in amino acids: CAGSLDGTSGYEQYF. DNA of the CDR3: TGTGCCGGCAGCTTAGATGGGACTAGCGGCTACGAGCAGTACTTC.

The V call is TRBV6-5, the J call TRBJ2-2; D perhaps matches TRBD2 (6 bases). V gave up 4 bases and J gave up 4 bases, with 10 bases separating them. There are 14 residues in the CDR3. Per the germline V gene, CDR1 is MNHEY and CDR2 is SVGAGI. The CDR3 DNA reads as TGTGCCAGCAGTTTGACTAGGTTCACCGGGGAGCTGTTTTTT. Translation: CASSLTRFTGELFF.

The genes are TRBV5-6 and TRBJ2-1; D call uncertain. Deletions cut 6 bases from V and 9 bases from J, with 13 bases between. This CDR3 is 12 amino acids long. Germline CDR1 reads SGHDT; CDR2 reads YYEEEE. The CDR3 reads CASTFTRSEQFF. CDR3 sequence (DNA): TGTGCCAGCACGTTTACCCGAAGTGAGCAGTTCTTC.

This clonotype was picked up a small number of times. The chain uses TRBV10-3 and TRBJ2-6; a weak D match, TRBD1 (5 bases). The CDR3 is 15 amino acids. CDR1 is ENHRY, CDR2 SYGVKD, per germline. The V and J ends lost 5 bases and 3 bases respectively, with 11 bases between them. The CDR3: CAISFPDIGANVLTF. The DNA for the CDR3 is TGTGCCATCAGTTTCCCGGACATTGGGGCCAACGTCCTGACTTTC.

V gene TRBV5-1 combines with J gene TRBJ2-3; the D is unclear. This CDR3 contains 14 residues. Germline CDR1 reads SGHRS; CDR2 reads YFSETQ. V was trimmed by 0 bases and J by 5 bases, leaving 10 bases between them. CDR3 region: CASSLVIVGDTQYF. The CDR3 DNA is TGCGCCAGCAGCTTGGTGATTGTGGGAGATACGCAGTATTTT.

The gene calls are TRBV12-3 or TRBV12-4 and TRBJ2-1; tentatively, D is TRBD2 (6 bases). CDR3 length equals 17 residues. The V and J ends lost 6 bases and 8 bases respectively, with 26 bases between them. The CDR3 here is CASRGFAGTNRADEQFF. The CDR3 nucleotides read TGTGCCAGCAGAGGGTTCGCGGGAACAAATCGGGCCGATGAGCAGTTCTTC.

The chain couples TRBV6-2 or TRBV6-3 to TRBJ1-5, with TRBD1 identical over 8 bases. The CDR3 sequence is 20 residues long. The V gene's germline CDR1 is MNHEY and CDR2 SVGEGT. Trimming cost V 4 bases and J 0 bases; bases outside gene matches: 17. The CDR3 protein is CASSSYPRTGQWGSNQPQHF. Here the CDR3 DNA reads TGTGCCAGCAGTTCCTACCCCAGGACAGGGCAATGGGGTAGCAATCAGCCCCAGCATTTT.

The chain couples TRBV5-1 to TRBJ2-1; TRBD2 aligns across 7 bases. This CDR3 spans 15 amino acids. The germline V gene encodes CDR1 SGHRS and CDR2 YFSETQ. V lost 5 bases, J lost 5 bases, and 10 bases stayed unmatched. Here the CDR3 DNA reads TGCGCCAGCAGAAGCCTAGCGGTGGGGAACAATGAGCAGTTCTTC. Translation: CASRSLAVGNNEQFF.

V and J are TRBV5-1 and TRBJ2-2; D is uncertain. The V end was cut by 2 bases, the J end by 4 bases, with 9 bases between. Germline CDR1 reads SGHRS; CDR2 reads YFSETQ. There are 14 residues in the CDR3. Here the CDR3 DNA reads TGCGCCAGCAGCTTTTCCCAGACCACCGGGGAGCTGTTTTTT. It codes for CASSFSQTTGELFF.

The chain recombines TRBV7-9 with TRBJ1-5; a possible D gene is TRBD1 (5 bases). This CDR3 comprises 14 residues. The germline V gene has CDR1 SEHNR and CDR2 FQNEAQ (reference sequence). V was cut by 8 bases and J by 1 base, with 12 bases left in between. CDR3 loop: CASGPGSSNQPQHF. In DNA form, the CDR3 reads TGTGCCAGCGGTCCAGGGTCGAGCAATCAGCCCCAGCATTTT. Full variable domain (missing parts from reference TRBV7-9 and TRBJ1-5): DTGVSQNPRHKITKRGQNVTFRCDPISEHNRLYWYRQTLGQGPEFLTYFQNEAQLEKSRLLSDRFSAERPKGSFSTLEIQRTEQGDSAMYLCASGPGSSNQPQHFGDGTRLSIL.

This clonotype was seen repeatedly, ten times or more. The chain carries TRBV29-1 and TRBJ2-3, with TRBD2 matching 12 bases. The CDR3 sequence is 15 residues long. Germline-derived CDR1 and CDR2 are SQVTM and ANQGSEA. Trimming took 5 bases from V and 2 from J; bases not matched to a gene: 5. The CDR3 region is CSVSTSGGLTDTQYF. CDR3 in DNA: TGCAGCGTTTCGACTAGCGGGGGCCTCACAGATACGCAGTATTTT.

The chain recombines TRBV7-9 with TRBJ1-6; D perhaps matches TRBD1 (6 bases). The CDR3 totals 14 residues. CDR1 and CDR2 (germline): SEHNR, FQNEAQ (reference sequence). Between the trimmed V and J ends, which lost 3 bases and 13 bases, there was a span of 16 bases. CDR3 nucleotide sequence: TGTGCCAGCAGCTTTGTGACAGGTCCCAGCCCCCTCCACTTT. Translated: CASSFVTGPSPLHF.

This clonotype was seen a few times. V gene TRBV12-3 or TRBV12-4 combines with J gene TRBJ1-2; TRBD1 might be the D (6 bases). V lost 7 bases and J 3 bases, leaving 15 bases between the germline ends. The length of the CDR3 is 14 residues. CDR3 DNA sequence: TGTGCCAGCACCTACCTGACAGGCGACTATGGCTACACCTTC. It translates to CASTYLTGDYGYTF.

In DNA form, the CDR3 reads TGTGCCAGCTCACCGACATATGGTGGCGGAGATACGCAGTATTTT. It translates to CASSPTYGGGDTQYF. The genes are TRBV18 and TRBJ2-3, with D hard to call. The CDR3 extends over 15 amino acids. Per the germline V gene, CDR1 is KGHSH and CDR2 is LQKENI. Trimming took 3 bases from V and 5 from J, leaving 15 bases between them.

The rearrangement links TRBV4-2 to TRBJ2-7, with TRBD1 matching 11 bases. With 4 bases clipped from V and 7 bases from J, the junction kept 9 bases outside the gene matches. The germline gives CDR1 LGHNA, CDR2 YNFKEQ. The CDR3 is 15 residues long. DNA of the CDR3: TGTGCCAGCAGCCCCGGGACAGGGGGGTACCTGGAGCAGTACTTC. Its protein product is CASSPGTGGYLEQYF.

In this sample, this clonotype turned up a few times. The rearrangement links TRBV4-2 to TRBJ2-7; D unclear. Trimming pared 0 bases from V and 4 bases from J, leaving 7 bases between. This CDR3 is 13 amino acids long. Germline V gene sequence: CDR1 LGHNA, CDR2 YNFKEQ. For the CDR3, the DNA is TGTGCCAGCAGCCAAGAGCCTCCGTACGAGCAGTACTTC. Translating it yields CASSQEPPYEQYF.

This clonotype was counted only a few times. This sequence joins TRBV29-1 and TRBJ2-6; D perhaps matches TRBD1 (6 bases). There are 15 residues in the CDR3. The V end was cut by 6 bases, the J end by 0 bases, with 12 bases between. Germline CDR1 is SQVTM and CDR2 is ANQGSEA. CDR3 DNA sequence: TGCAGCGTGACAGGCCGGGGCTCTGGGGCCAACGTCCTGACTTTC. This sequence encodes CSVTGRGSGANVLTF.

V gene TRBV29-1 combines with J gene TRBJ2-7; TRBD1 might be the D (5 bases). CDR1 and CDR2 (germline): SQVTM, ANQGSEA. This CDR3 has 12 residues. The germline V and J ends were trimmed by 6 bases and 0 bases, with 9 bases remaining between them. The CDR3 is CSVTGVSYEQYF. DNA for the CDR3: TGCAGCGTAACAGGAGTCTCCTACGAGCAGTACTTC.

The chain joins TRBV5-5 to TRBJ1-4; 9 bases are shared with TRBD1. Per germline, CDR1 SGHKS and CDR2 YYEKEE (reference sequence). The CDR3 loop spans 16 amino acids. After removal of 4 bases from V and 0 bases from J, the junction contained 4 bases not matched to a gene. The CDR3 sequence is CASSRTGGATNEKLFF. The CDR3 region has the DNA TGTGCCAGCAGCAGAACAGGGGGCGCAACTAATGAAAAACTGTTTTTT.